The T cell receptor beta chain described here comes from a study of beta chain bispecific antibodies for T cell cancers. About the research overall: Sequenced cells survived coculture with leukemia lines plus bispecific antibodies. HPB-ALL carried surface TRBV5-5, while Jurkat carried TRBV12-3.

T cells were expanded from blood mononuclear cells for 3 to 4 days with anti-CD3 OKT3 or CD3/CD28 beads. V lost 3 bases, J lost 1 base, and 6 bases lay in between. The CDR3 is made up of 13 amino acids. Germline assignment: CDR1 MDHEN and CDR2 SYDVKM. This clonotype was observed many times. Its cognate antigen is unknown. Findings and limits, study-wide: In these mixed samples, most targeted TRBV reads derived from the leukemia cell line.

Libraries carried unique molecular identifiers used for clonotype counts. TCRdb independently ran MiXCR on the 5' RACE reads; one entry per CDR3 protein. The sample contains about 17,000 distinct CDR3 sequences, roughly 1.9% of which appear only once. The sequence was obtained from a human donor in good health. Some clones in this sample may be carry-over from other donors' samples. The chain couples TRBV28 to TRBJ1-1; no definite D call. What was sequenced was healthy donor T cells cultured with leukemia cells. CDR3 protein: CASSLVSNTEAFF. The CDR3 DNA follows: TGTGCCAGCAGTTTGGTCTCGAACACTGAAGCTTTCTTT.